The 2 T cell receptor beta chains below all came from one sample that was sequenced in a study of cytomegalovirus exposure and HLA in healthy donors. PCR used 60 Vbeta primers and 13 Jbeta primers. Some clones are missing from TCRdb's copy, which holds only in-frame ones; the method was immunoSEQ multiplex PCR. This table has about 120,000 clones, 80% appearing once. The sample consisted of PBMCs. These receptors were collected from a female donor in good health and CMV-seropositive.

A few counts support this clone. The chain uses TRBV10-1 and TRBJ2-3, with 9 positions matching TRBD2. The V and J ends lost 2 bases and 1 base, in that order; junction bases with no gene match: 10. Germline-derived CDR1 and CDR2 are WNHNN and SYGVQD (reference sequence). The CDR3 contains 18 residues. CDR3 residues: CASSETMGLAMGTDTQYF. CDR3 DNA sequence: TGCGCCAGCAGTGAGACCATGGGACTAGCTATGGGCACAGATACGCAGTATTTT.

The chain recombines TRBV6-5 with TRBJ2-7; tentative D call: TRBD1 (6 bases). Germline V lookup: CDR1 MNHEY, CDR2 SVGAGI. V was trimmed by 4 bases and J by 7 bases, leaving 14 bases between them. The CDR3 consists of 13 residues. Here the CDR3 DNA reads TGTGCCAGCAGTTCCTTCAGGGGCTGGGAGCAGTACTTC. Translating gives CASSSFRGWEQYF.